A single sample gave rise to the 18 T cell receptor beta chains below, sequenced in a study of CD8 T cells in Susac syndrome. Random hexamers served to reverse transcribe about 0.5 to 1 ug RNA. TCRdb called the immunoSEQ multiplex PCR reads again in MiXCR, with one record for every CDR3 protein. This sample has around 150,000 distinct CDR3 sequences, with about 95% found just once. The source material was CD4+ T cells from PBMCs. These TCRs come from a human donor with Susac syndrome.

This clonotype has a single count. The CDR3 nucleotides read TGTGCCAGCAGTTTGTTAAGGCCGGGTGGGTCCTATGGCTACACCTTC. Encoded protein: CASSLLRPGGSYGYTF. The gene calls are TRBV28 and TRBJ1-2, with D unresolved. The V and J ends lost 3 bases and 4 bases respectively, with 18 bases between them. This CDR3 region has 16 residues. Germline V lookup: CDR1 MDHEN, CDR2 SYDVKM.

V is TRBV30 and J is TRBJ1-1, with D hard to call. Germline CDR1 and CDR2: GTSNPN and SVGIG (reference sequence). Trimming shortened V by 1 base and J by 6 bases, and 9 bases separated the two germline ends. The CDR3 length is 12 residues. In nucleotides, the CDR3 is TGTGCCTGGAGTGGGTATACGCCTGAAGCTTTCTTT. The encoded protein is CAWSGYTPEAFF.

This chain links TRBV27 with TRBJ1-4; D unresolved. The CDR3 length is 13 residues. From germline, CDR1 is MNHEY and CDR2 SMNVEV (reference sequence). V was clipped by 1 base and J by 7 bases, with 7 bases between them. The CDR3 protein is CASSLFSSEKLFF. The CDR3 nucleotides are TGTGCCAGCAGTTTATTCTCGTCTGAAAAACTGTTTTTT.

The CDR3 nucleotides read TGTGCCAGCCGACTGGAGGGGGGCAATCAGCCCCAGCATTTT. Translation: CASRLEGGNQPQHF. This chain connects TRBV2 to TRBJ1-5, with a tentative D call TRBD1 (6 bases). The germline V gene encodes CDR1 SNHLY and CDR2 FYNNEI. The CDR3 is 14 amino acids. V shed 8 bases and J shed 2 bases, with 13 bases lying between them.

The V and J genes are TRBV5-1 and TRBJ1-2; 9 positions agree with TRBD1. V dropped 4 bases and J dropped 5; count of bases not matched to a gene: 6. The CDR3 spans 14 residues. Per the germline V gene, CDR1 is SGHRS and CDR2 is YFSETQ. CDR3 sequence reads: CASSTTDRGYGYTF. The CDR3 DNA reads TGCGCCAGCAGCACCACGGACAGGGGATATGGCTACACCTTC.

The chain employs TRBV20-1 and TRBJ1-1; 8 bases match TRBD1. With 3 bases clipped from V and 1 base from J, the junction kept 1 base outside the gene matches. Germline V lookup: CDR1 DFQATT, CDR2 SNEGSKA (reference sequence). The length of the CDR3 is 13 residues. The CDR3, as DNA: TGCAGTGCTAGCGGACAGGGGAACACTGAAGCTTTCTTT. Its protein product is CSASGQGNTEAFF.

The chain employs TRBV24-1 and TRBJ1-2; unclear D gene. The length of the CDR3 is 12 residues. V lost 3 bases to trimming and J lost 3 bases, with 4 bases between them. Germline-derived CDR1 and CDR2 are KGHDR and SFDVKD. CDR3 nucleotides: TGTGCCACCAGTGATGACGACTATGGCTACACCTTC. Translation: CATSDDDYGYTF.

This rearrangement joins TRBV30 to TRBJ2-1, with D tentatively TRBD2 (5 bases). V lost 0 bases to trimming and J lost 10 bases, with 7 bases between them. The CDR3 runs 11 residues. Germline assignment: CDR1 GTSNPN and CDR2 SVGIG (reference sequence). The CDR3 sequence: CAWSVEREQFF. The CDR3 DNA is TGTGCCTGGAGTGTCGAGCGGGAGCAGTTCTTC.

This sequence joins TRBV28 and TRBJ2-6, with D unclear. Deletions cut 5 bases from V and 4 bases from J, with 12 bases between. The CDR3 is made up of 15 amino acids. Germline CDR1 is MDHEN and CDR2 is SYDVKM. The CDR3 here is CASSPPGPGANVLTF. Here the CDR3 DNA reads TGTGCCAGCAGTCCTCCAGGACCCGGGGCCAACGTCCTGACTTTC. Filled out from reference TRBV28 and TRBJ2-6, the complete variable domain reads DVKVTQSSRYLVKRTGEKVFLECVQDMDHENMFWYRQDPGLGLRLIYFSYDVKMKEKGDIPEGYSVSREKKERFSLILESASTNQTSMYLCASSPPGPGANVLTFGAGSRLTVL.

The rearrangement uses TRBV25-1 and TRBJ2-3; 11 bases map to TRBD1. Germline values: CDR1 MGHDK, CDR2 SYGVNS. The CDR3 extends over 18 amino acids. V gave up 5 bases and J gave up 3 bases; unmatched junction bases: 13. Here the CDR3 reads CASSPPGQGVERTDTQYF. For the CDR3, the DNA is TGTGCCAGCAGTCCTCCGGGACAGGGGGTTGAGAGAACAGATACGCAGTATTTT. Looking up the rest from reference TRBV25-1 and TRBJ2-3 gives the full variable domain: EADIYQTPRYLVIGTGKKITLECSQTMGHDKMYWYQQDPGMELHLIHYSYGVNSTEKGDLSSESTVSRIRTEHFPLTLESARPSHTSQYLCASSPPGQGVERTDTQYFGPGTRLTVL.

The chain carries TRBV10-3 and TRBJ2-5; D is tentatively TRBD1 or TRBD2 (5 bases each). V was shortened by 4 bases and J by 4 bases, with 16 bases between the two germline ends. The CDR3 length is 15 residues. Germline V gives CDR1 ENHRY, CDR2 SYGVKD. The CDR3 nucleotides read TGTGCCATCAGTGCCGGGACCCAAGGTGGAGAGACCCAGTACTTC. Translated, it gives CAISAGTQGGETQYF.

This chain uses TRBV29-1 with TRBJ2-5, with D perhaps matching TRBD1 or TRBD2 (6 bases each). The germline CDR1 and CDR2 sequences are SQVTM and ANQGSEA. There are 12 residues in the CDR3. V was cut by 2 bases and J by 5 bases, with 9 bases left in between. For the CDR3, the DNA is TGCAGCGTTGAACAGGGGAGGGAGACCCAGTACTTC. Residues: CSVEQGRETQYF.

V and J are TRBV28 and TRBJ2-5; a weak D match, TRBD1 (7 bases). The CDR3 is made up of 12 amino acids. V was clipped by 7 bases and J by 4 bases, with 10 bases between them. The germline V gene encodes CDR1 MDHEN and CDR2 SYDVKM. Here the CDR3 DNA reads TGTGCCAGCACAGGGGGAGGAGAGACCCAGTACTTC. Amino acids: CASTGGGETQYF.

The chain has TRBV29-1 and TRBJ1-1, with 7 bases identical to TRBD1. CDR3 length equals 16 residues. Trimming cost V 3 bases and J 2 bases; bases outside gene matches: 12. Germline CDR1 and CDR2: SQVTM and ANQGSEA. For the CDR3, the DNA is TGCAGCGTTGACGGACAGGTTCATTTACTCAACACTGAAGCTTTCTTT. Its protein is CSVDGQVHLLNTEAFF.

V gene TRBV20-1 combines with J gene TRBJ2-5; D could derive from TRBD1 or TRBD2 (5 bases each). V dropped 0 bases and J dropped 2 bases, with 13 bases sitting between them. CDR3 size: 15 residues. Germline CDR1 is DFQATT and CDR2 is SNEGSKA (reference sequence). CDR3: CSAREPTGLQETQYF. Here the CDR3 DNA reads TGCAGTGCTAGAGAGCCTACAGGACTGCAAGAGACCCAGTACTTC.

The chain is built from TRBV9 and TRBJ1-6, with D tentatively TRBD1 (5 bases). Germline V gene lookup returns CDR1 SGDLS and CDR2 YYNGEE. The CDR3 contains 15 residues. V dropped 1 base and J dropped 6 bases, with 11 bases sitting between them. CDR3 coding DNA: TGTGCCAGCAGCGTATCCCAGGGTTCTAATTCACCCCTCCACTTT. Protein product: CASSVSQGSNSPLHF. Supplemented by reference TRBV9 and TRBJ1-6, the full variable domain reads DSGVTQTPKHLITATGQRVTLRCSPRSGDLSVYWYQQSLDQGLQFLIQYYNGEERAKGNILERFSAQQFPDLHSELNLSSLELGDSALYFCASSVSQGSNSPLHFGNGTRLTVT.

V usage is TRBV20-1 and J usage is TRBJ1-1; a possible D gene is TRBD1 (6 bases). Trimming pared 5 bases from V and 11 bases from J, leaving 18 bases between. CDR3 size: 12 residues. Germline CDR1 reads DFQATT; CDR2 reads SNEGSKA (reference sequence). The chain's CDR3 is CSAARPGQRAFF. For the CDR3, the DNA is TGCAGTGCTGCAAGGCCGGGACAACGGGCTTTCTTT.

CDR3 coding DNA: TGTGCCAGCAGCGTAGTAGAGGGGGCCATTGGCTACACCTTC. Residues: CASSVVEGAIGYTF. The V gene is TRBV9, the J gene TRBJ1-2; 7 nucleotides align to TRBD1. This CDR3 is 14 amino acids long. The V gene end was trimmed by 0 bases and the J gene end by 7 bases; junction bases not matched to a gene: 6. Germline V gene data show CDR1 as SGDLS and CDR2 as YYNGEE.